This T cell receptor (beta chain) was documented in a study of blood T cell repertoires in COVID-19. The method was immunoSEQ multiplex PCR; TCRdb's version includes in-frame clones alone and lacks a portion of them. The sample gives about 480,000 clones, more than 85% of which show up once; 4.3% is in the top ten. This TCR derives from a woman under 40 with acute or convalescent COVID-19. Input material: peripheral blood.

The DNA for the CDR3 is TGTGCCAGCCGACTAAATCGGGGGGGCCGGCTCGAGACCCAGTACTTC. It specifies CASRLNRGGRLETQYF. The chain combines TRBV27 with TRBJ2-5, with 8 bases identical to TRBD2. The V gene's germline CDR1 is MNHEY and CDR2 SMNVEV (reference sequence). V lost 8 bases and J lost 5; bases outside the gene matches: 16. This CDR3 contains 16 residues.